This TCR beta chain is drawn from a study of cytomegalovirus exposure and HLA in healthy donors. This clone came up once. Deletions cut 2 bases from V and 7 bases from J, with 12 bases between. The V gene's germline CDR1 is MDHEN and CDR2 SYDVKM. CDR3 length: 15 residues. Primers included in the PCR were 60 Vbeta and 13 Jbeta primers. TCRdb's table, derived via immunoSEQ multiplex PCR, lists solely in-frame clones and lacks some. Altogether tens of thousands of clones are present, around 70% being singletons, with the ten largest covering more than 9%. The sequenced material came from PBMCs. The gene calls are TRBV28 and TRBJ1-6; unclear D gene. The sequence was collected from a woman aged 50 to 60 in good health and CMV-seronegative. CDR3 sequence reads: CASSLNSLGNSPLHF. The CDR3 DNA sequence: TGTGCCAGCAGTTTAAACAGCCTTGGGAATTCACCCCTCCACTTT.